These 6 T cell receptor beta chains were sequenced from one sample in a study of breast tumors, draining lymph nodes, adjacent tissues. TCRdb re-called the multiplex PCR reads through MiXCR, storing one row per CDR3 protein. The repertoire holds around 230,000 distinct CDR3 sequences, less than 45% seen once, with approximately 3.3% in the top ten. Axillary draining lymph nodes of breast cancer patients supplied the node samples. What was sequenced was axillary lymph node tissue. The receptors stem from a female donor with breast cancer. Some clones in this sample may be carry-over from other donors' samples.

Concerning this clonotype itself: A read error may produce the germline difference seen at one junction end. The chain is built from TRBV5-4 and TRBJ2-5; D remains ambiguous. The CDR3 is 15 residues long. Germline CDR1 SGHNT, CDR2 YYREEE (reference sequence). The CDR3 here is CASSQRGLGGETRYF. The CDR3 nucleotides read TGTGCCAGCAGCCAACGAGGCCTAGGTGGAGAGACCCGGTACTTC.

The gene calls are TRBV7-6 and TRBJ1-1; D not certain. Germline V gives CDR1 SGHVS, CDR2 FNYEAQ. This CDR3 has 13 residues. Trimming removed 1 base at V and 5 bases at J, with 8 bases between. The DNA of the CDR3 is TGTGCCAGCAGCTTAGGAGAGGTAACTGAAGCTTTCTTT. It codes for CASSLGEVTEAFF. Combining the CDR3 with reference TRBV7-6 and TRBJ1-1 gives the whole variable domain GAGVSQSPRYKVTKRGQDVALRCDPISGHVSLYWYRQALGQGPEFLTYFNYEAQQDKSGLPNDRFSAERPEGSISTLTIQRTEQRDSAMYRCASSLGEVTEAFFGQGTRLTVV.

The chain combines TRBV28 with TRBJ1-3; 7 bases are a match to TRBD1. The J call is uncertain, as TRBJ2-3 better fits the DNA end. The CDR3 length is 15 residues. Germline loops: CDR1 MDHEN, CDR2 SYDVKM. The CDR3 DNA follows: TGTGCCAGCAGTTGGGACAGAGGGGCTTCGGATACGCAGTATTTT. As protein: CASSWDRGASDTQYF.

This clonotype was counted a single time. This chain connects TRBV6-2 or TRBV6-3 to TRBJ2-2, with 8 bases identical to TRBD1. V shed 4 bases, J shed 6 bases, and the junction held 10 bases outside the gene matches. The CDR3 has 16 residues. Germline values: CDR1 MNHEY, CDR2 SVGEGT. The CDR3 is CASSSDRGLGAGELFF. In nucleotides, the CDR3 is TGTGCCAGCAGTTCCGACAGGGGACTTGGGGCCGGGGAGCTGTTTTTT.

This clonotype came up a few times. The chain carries TRBV3-1 and TRBJ2-1; 15 positions match TRBD2. The V gene's germline CDR1 is LGHDT and CDR2 YNNKEL (reference sequence). CDR3 length: 18 amino acids. V was pared by 4 bases and J by 0 bases, with 4 bases of the junction left unmatched. The CDR3 nucleotides read TGTGCCAGCAGCCTTGGGACTAGCGGGAGGCCCTCCTACAATGAGCAGTTCTTC. Its translation is CASSLGTSGRPSYNEQFF.

This clonotype was counted at least ten times. This chain joins TRBV3-1 and TRBJ1-3; D ambiguous. Trimming cost V 0 bases and J 4 bases, with 7 bases left between them. Germline V gene lookup returns CDR1 LGHDT and CDR2 YNNKEL (reference sequence). This CDR3 has 14 amino acids. This CDR3 is CASSQEGRGNTIYF. The CDR3 coding sequence is TGTGCCAGCAGCCAAGAAGGTAGGGGAAACACCATATATTTT.